The 3 T cell receptor beta chains below come from one sample, sequenced in a study of T cell changes during pregnancy in multiple sclerosis. Profiling relied on immunoSEQ multiplex PCR, and the TCRdb table lists in-frame clones only, not all of them. The sample yields tens of thousands of clones, roughly nine tenths seen once. The sample was peripheral blood, taken in the third trimester of pregnancy. Source of these receptors: a female donor in good health, enrolled as a control in a pregnancy study.

This clone was seen once. The chain has TRBV4-1 and TRBJ1-1, with D possibly TRBD1 on 6 matching bases. Looked up from germline, CDR1 is MGHRA and CDR2 is YSYEKL. Trimming cost V 8 bases and J 3 bases, with 22 bases left between them. The CDR3 loop spans 16 amino acids. The CDR3 coding sequence is TGCGCCAGCTTTCGTACCACAGGGATGGGGGACACTGAAGCTTTCTTT. As protein: CASFRTTGMGDTEAFF.

V and J are TRBV4-2 and TRBJ2-1; TRBD2 matches 9 bases. This CDR3 has 17 amino acids. CDR1 is LGHNA, CDR2 YNFKEQ, per germline. V lost 0 bases and J lost 4; bases outside the gene matches: 7. The CDR3, as DNA: TGTGCCAGCAGCCAAGAAGGGGCAGCGGGGGGTTACAATGAGCAGTTCTTC. Protein sequence: CASSQEGAAGGYNEQFF.

This clone was seen only once. V gene TRBV9 combines with J gene TRBJ2-1; a possible D gene is TRBD1 (6 bases). Between the trimmed V and J ends, which lost 3 bases and 8 bases, there was a span of 21 bases. Germline V lookup: CDR1 SGDLS, CDR2 YYNGEE. This CDR3 contains 16 residues. The CDR3 DNA is TGTGCCAGCAGCGCGCCCCACAGGGTGGGTGGGGATGAGCAGTTCTTC. Protein sequence: CASSAPHRVGGDEQFF. Full variable domain (outside the CDR3, taken from reference TRBV9 and TRBJ2-1): DSGVTQTPKHLITATGQRVTLRCSPRSGDLSVYWYQQSLDQGLQFLIQYYNGEERAKGNILERFSAQQFPDLHSELNLSSLELGDSALYFCASSAPHRVGGDEQFFGPGTRLTVL.